This T cell receptor (beta chain) appears in the sequencing data of a study of CD8 T cells in Susac syndrome. Random hexamers were used to reverse transcribe roughly 0.45 to 1 ug of RNA. Across 54 Vbeta and 13 Jbeta, immunoSEQ multiplex PCR amplified TCR beta CDR3. TCRdb reprocessed the immunoSEQ multiplex PCR reads via MiXCR and lists one record per CDR3 protein. The sample carries some 100,000 distinct CDR3 sequences, under 95% recorded once. CDR3 length: 16 residues. V gave up 3 bases and J gave up 0 bases; unmatched junction bases: 8. Per germline, CDR1 DFQATT and CDR2 SNEGSKA (reference sequence). It was negative isolation that provided the CD8+ and CD4+ T cells, whereas TEMRA cells were enriched by FACS.

This TCR derives from a human donor in good health. This chain uses TRBV20-1 with TRBJ2-5, with TRBD2 identical over 9 bases. The specimen sequenced was CD8+ T cells from PBMCs. The CDR3 sequence is CSASRKRGAYQETQYF. Here the CDR3 DNA reads TGCAGTGCTAGTCGGAAGCGGGGGGCGTACCAAGAGACCCAGTACTTC.